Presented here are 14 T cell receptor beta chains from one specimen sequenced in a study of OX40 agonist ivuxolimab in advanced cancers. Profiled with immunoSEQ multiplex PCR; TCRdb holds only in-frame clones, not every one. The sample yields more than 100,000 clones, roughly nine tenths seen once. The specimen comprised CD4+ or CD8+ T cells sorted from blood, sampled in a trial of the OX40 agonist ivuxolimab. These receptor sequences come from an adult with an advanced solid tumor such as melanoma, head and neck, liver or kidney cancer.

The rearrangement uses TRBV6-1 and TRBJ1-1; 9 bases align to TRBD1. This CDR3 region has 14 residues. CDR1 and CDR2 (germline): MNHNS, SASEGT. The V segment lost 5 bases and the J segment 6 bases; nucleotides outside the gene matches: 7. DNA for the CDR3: TGTGCCAGCAGTCCCGGACAGGGGTTATCTGAAGCTTTCTTT. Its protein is CASSPGQGLSEAFF.

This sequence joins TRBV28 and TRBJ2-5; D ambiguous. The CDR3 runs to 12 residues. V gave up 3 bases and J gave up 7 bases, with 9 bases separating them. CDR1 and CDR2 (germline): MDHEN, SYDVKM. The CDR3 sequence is CASSFTVGTQYF. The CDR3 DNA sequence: TGTGCCAGCAGTTTTACTGTTGGGACCCAGTACTTC. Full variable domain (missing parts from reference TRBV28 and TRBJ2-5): DVKVTQSSRYLVKRTGEKVFLECVQDMDHENMFWYRQDPGLGLRLIYFSYDVKMKEKGDIPEGYSVSREKKERFSLILESASTNQTSMYLCASSFTVGTQYFGPGTRLLVL.

The CDR3: CASSSGPHSGNTIYF. The DNA for the CDR3 is TGTGCCAGCAGTTCCGGGCCGCACTCTGGAAACACCATATATTTT. The chain recombines TRBV28 with TRBJ1-3; D not resolved. V was shortened by 4 bases and J by 0 bases, with 10 bases between the two germline ends. Per germline, CDR1 MDHEN and CDR2 SYDVKM. The CDR3 length is 15 residues.

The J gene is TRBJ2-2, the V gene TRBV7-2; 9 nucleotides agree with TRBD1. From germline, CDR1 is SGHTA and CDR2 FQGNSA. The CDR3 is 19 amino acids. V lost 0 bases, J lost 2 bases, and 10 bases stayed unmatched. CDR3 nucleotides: TGTGCCAGCAGCTTAGCGTTCGGGACAGGGAAAACTAACACCGGGGAGCTGTTTTTT. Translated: CASSLAFGTGKTNTGELFF.

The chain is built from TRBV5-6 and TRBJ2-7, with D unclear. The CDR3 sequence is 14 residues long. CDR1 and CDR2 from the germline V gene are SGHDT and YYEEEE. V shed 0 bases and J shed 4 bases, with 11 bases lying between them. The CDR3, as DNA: TGTGCCAGCAGCTTGGGCTGGGGTGAATACGAGCAGTACTTC. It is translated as CASSLGWGEYEQYF. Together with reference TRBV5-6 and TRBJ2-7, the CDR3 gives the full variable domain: DAGVTQSPTHLIKTRGQQVTLRCSPKSGHDTVSWYQQALGQGPQFIFQYYEEEERQRGNFPDRFSGHQFPNYSSELNVNALLLGDSALYLCASSLGWGEYEQYFGPGTRLTVT.

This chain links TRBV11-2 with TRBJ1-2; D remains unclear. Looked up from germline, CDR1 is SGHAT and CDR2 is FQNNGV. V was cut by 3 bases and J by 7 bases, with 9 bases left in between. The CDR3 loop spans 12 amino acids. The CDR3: CASSLGFLGYTF. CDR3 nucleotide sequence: TGTGCCAGCAGCTTGGGCTTTCTTGGCTACACCTTC.

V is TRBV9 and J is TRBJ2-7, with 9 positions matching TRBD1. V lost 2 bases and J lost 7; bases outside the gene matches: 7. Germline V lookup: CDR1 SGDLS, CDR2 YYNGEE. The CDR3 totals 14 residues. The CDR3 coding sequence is TGTGCCAGCAGCGTGTGGACAGGGGAAGGGGAGCAGTACTTC. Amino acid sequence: CASSVWTGEGEQYF.

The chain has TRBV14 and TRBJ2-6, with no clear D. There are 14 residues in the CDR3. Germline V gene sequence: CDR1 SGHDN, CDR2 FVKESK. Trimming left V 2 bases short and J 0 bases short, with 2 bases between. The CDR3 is CASSQTSGANVLTF. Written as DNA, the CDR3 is TGTGCCAGCAGCCAAACCTCTGGGGCCAACGTCCTGACTTTC.

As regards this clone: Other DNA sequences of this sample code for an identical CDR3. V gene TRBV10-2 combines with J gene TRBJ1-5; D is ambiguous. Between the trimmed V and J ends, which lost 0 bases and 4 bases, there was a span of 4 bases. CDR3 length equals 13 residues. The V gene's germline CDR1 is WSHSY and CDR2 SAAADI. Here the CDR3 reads CASSESINQPQHF. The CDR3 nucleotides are TGCGCCAGCAGTGAGTCGATAAATCAGCCCCAGCATTTT.

CDR3: CASSVDAVSGNTIYF. Here the CDR3 DNA reads TGTGCCAGCAGCGTAGATGCAGTCTCAGGAAACACCATATATTTT. The chain couples TRBV9 to TRBJ1-3; the D is unclear. Deletions cut 0 bases from V and 4 bases from J, with 11 bases between. Germline V gene data show CDR1 as SGDLS and CDR2 as YYNGEE. The CDR3 is 15 residues long.

CDR3 residues: CASSLGSRGNTEAFF. CDR3 coding DNA: TGTGCCAGCAGCTTAGGGTCCAGGGGGAACACTGAAGCTTTCTTT. The rearrangement links TRBV7-9 to TRBJ1-1; a possible D gene is TRBD1 (6 bases). The CDR3 is 15 amino acids. With 1 base removed from V and 1 base from J, the gap between germline ends came to 10 bases. CDR1 is SEHNR, CDR2 FQNEAQ, per germline (reference sequence).

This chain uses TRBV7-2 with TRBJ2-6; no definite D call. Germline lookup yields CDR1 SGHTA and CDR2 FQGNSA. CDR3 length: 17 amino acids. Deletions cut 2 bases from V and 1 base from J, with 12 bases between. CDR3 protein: CASSLFSLGSGANVLTF. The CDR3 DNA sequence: TGTGCCAGCAGCTTATTTTCCCTGGGGTCTGGGGCCAACGTCCTGACTTTC.

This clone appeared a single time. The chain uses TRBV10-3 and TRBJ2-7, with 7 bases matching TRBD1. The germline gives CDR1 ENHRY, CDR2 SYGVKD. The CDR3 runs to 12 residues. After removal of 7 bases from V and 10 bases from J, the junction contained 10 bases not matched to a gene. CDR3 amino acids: CAITQGGSRQYF. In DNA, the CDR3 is TGTGCCATCACCCAAGGGGGCAGCCGCCAGTACTTC.

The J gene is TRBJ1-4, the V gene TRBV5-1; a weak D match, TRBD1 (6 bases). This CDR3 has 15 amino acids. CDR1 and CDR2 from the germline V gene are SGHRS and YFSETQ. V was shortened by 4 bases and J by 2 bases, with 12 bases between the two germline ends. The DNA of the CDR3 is TGCGCCAGCAGCGGCCAAGGGGGGACTAATGAAAAACTGTTTTTT. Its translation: CASSGQGGTNEKLFF.